This paragraph covers one T cell receptor beta chain sequence. No antigen is known for it. V gave up 2 bases and J gave up 6 bases; unmatched junction bases: 10. The germline V gene encodes CDR1 LGHNA and CDR2 YSLEER. This CDR3 contains 17 residues. The data were obtained in a study of shared clonotypes between healthy human individuals. In the original processing: For the immunoSEQ data, sequences were junction-only without quality scores, so filtering differed. Repertoires were generated with immunoSEQ multiplex PCR, while TCRdb's copy carries only in-frame clones and drops some. That table gives V, J and clone size, and the DNA gave D and trimming. The repertoire has roughly 1,500,000 clones, less than 99% of them found once; the top ten carry approximately 0.4%. Study results and limitations: Naive subsets, compared against memory subsets, generally had larger estimated richness values. It was the few donors that limited the genetic and exposure-history diversity represented.

V usage is TRBV4-3 and J usage is TRBJ2-2; 9 nucleotides agree with TRBD2. The sequence was obtained from a man aged 25-45 years in good health. Material: naive CD4+ T cells sorted from blood. Subset meaning: CD45RA+ positively selected. The CDR3 DNA sequence: TGCGCCAGCAGCCAATTAGCGGGAGAGGGAGGATCCGGGGAGCTGTTTTTT. Translation: CASSQLAGEGGSGELFF.